Following are 14 T cell receptor beta chains from one sample sequenced in a study of vaccination effects on CD4 cells after COVID-19. Method: immunoSEQ multiplex PCR; TCRdb's copy keeps in-frame clones and lacks some. The sample holds tens of thousands of clones, approximately 80% seen once. The culture ran for about 11 days, and then CD4+ T cells were isolated. Subjects were given two BNT162b2 or mRNA-1273 vaccine doses. No antigen has been assigned to these receptors. The specimen was CD4+ T cells from PBMCs cultured without peptide, collected after COVID-19 vaccination. These receptors came from a human donor who received a COVID-19 vaccine.

The chain carries TRBV18 and TRBJ2-5, with 14 positions matching TRBD2. The J segment lost 5 bases and the V segment lost 3 bases, leaving 5 bases of the junction unmatched. This CDR3 region has 16 residues. CDR1 is KGHSH and CDR2 is LQKENI in the germline V gene. CDR3 DNA: TGTGCCAGCTCACCCCAAGGGACTAGCGGGGGTGAGACCCAGTACTTC. Translated, it gives CASSPQGTSGGETQYF.

The chain combines TRBV28 with TRBJ1-2, with 7 bases matching TRBD1. The V gene end was trimmed by 4 bases and the J gene end by 1 base; junction bases not matched to a gene: 6. Germline V CDR1 and CDR2: MDHEN, SYDVKM. This CDR3 has 15 residues. The CDR3 sequence is CASSSGGVRNYGYTF. The CDR3 DNA follows: TGTGCCAGCAGTTCAGGGGGGGTTCGTAACTATGGCTACACCTTC.

The chain employs TRBV7-9 and TRBJ2-2; D may be TRBD1 (5 bases). Germline values: CDR1 SEHNR, CDR2 FQNEAQ (reference sequence). CDR3 length: 16 amino acids. Deletions cut 3 bases from V and 10 bases from J, with 21 bases between. This CDR3 reads CASSFRGLPSAEELFF. In nucleotides, the CDR3 is TGTGCCAGCAGCTTTAGGGGCCTTCCCAGCGCGGAGGAGCTGTTTTTT.

The chain is built from TRBV14 and TRBJ1-1; D is ambiguous. This CDR3 is 13 amino acids long. Germline V CDR1 and CDR2: SGHDN, FVKESK. Trimming took off 3 bases at V and 8 bases at J, with 13 bases between the two ends. The CDR3 DNA sequence: TGTGCCAGCAGCCACTCATATGCCAGCGAAGCTTTCTTT. Protein product: CASSHSYASEAFF.

V gene TRBV6-2 or TRBV6-3 combines with J gene TRBJ2-7; either TRBD1 or TRBD2 may supply D (5 bases each). The CDR3 is made up of 14 amino acids. V lost 2 bases, J lost 2 bases, and 10 bases lay in between. Germline V lookup: CDR1 MNHEY, CDR2 SVGEGT. CDR3 residues: CASSYRDGTYEQYV. In DNA, the CDR3 is TGTGCCAGCAGTTACCGGGACGGTACCTACGAGCAGTACGTC.

This clone was seen a handful of times. The chain couples TRBV30 to TRBJ1-3, with no clear D. V was pared by 2 bases and J by 2 bases, with 10 bases between. Germline V gene sequence: CDR1 GTSNPN, CDR2 SVGIG (reference sequence). The CDR3 spans 14 residues. The CDR3 coding sequence is TGTGCCTGGAGTCTCGGTAGTCCTGGAAACACCATATATTTT. Amino acid sequence: CAWSLGSPGNTIYF.

In this sample, this clone turned up a few times. This chain uses TRBV11-2 with TRBJ2-7; a weak D match, TRBD1 (6 bases). V lost 4 bases and J lost 2, with 27 bases in between. The CDR3 has 19 amino acids. Germline assignment: CDR1 SGHAT and CDR2 FQNNGV. This CDR3 is CASSYLGTPSGTWPYEQYV. In nucleotides, the CDR3 is TGTGCCAGCAGCTACTTGGGGACCCCTTCGGGGACATGGCCCTACGAGCAGTACGTC.

The rearrangement uses TRBV9 and TRBJ2-3; tentatively, D is TRBD1 (6 bases). In germline, CDR1 is SGDLS, CDR2 YYNGEE. V lost 3 bases to trimming and J lost 2 bases, with 13 bases between them. The CDR3 contains 15 residues. CDR3 sequence reads: CASSAGQPSTDTQYF. Here the CDR3 DNA reads TGTGCCAGCAGCGCCGGACAGCCTTCCACAGATACGCAGTATTTT.

This clone came up a few times. The rearrangement joins TRBV3-1 (or the pseudogene TRBV3-2) to TRBJ2-7, with TRBD2 as a possible D gene (7 bases). The CDR3 loop spans 13 amino acids. CDR1 LGHDT and CDR2 YNNKEL come from the germline V gene (reference sequence). The ends were cut back, 8 bases at V and 6 bases at J, with 17 bases in the middle. CDR3 nucleotides: TGTGCCAGCTCTCTAACGGGGGGCCCCGAGCAGTACGTC. Translated, it gives CASSLTGGPEQYV.

J is TRBJ1-2 and V is TRBV6-1, with 7 bases that match TRBD1. J was trimmed by 8 bases and V by 6 bases; bases with no gene match: 9. CDR1 and CDR2 (germline): MNHNS, SASEGT. This CDR3 has 13 amino acids. The CDR3, as DNA: TGTGCCAGCAGGTTTACAGGGGTGAAGGGCTACACCTTC. As protein: CASRFTGVKGYTF.

The chain combines TRBV4-2 with TRBJ2-1, with D possibly TRBD2 on 6 matching bases. Trimming pared 0 bases from V and 9 bases from J, leaving 18 bases between. The CDR3 spans 16 residues. CDR1 is LGHNA, CDR2 YNFKEQ, per germline. This CDR3 reads CASSQDGGSLGGEQFF. CDR3 coding DNA: TGTGCCAGCAGCCAAGATGGCGGGTCTTTGGGGGGTGAGCAGTTCTTC.

The chain employs TRBV6-2 or TRBV6-3 and TRBJ1-2; 7 bases line up with TRBD1. Germline CDR1 reads MNHEY; CDR2 reads SVGEGT. V lost 5 bases and J lost 2; bases outside the gene matches: 2. The CDR3 is 13 amino acids. The CDR3 loop reads CASSLQGNYGYTF. As DNA, the CDR3 is TGTGCCAGCAGTCTACAGGGGAACTATGGCTACACCTTC.

The rearrangement links TRBV5-1 to TRBJ1-3; no reliable D call. The CDR3 loop spans 14 amino acids. V shed 0 bases and J shed 2 bases, with 6 bases lying between them. Germline lookup yields CDR1 SGHRS and CDR2 YFSETQ. CDR3 bases: TGCGCCAGCAGCTTGGCAGCGGCTGGAAACACCATATATTTT. It encodes CASSLAAAGNTIYF.

The chain has TRBV30 and TRBJ2-3; D call uncertain. Between the trimmed V and J ends, which lost 0 bases and 2 bases, there was a span of 9 bases. Per the germline V gene, CDR1 is GTSNPN and CDR2 is SVGIG (reference sequence). This CDR3 has 14 amino acids. The DNA for the CDR3 is TGTGCCTGGAGTGTACAACTCACCACAGATACGCAGTATTTT. It yields the protein CAWSVQLTTDTQYF.